This T cell receptor beta chain was sequenced in a study of identical twins. Germline CDR1 is LNHNV and CDR2 is YYDKDF (reference sequence). The V gene lost 1 base and the J gene lost 2 bases, with 9 bases spanning the gap. The CDR3 extends over 15 amino acids. TCRdb re-derived calls from the 5' RACE reads in MiXCR, one entry per CDR3 protein. The sample shows 700,000 or so distinct CDR3 sequences, 21% of them seen only once. The sample also formed part of further work on T cells expressing NK-cell markers.

V is TRBV15 and J is TRBJ1-5; possible D gene TRBD1, 5 bases. The receptor was isolated from a woman aged 18-35 years in good health. Sequencing used PBMCs. This CDR3 reads CATSRAGMGNQPQHF. DNA for the CDR3: TGTGCCACCAGCAGAGCAGGGATGGGCAATCAGCCCCAGCATTTT.